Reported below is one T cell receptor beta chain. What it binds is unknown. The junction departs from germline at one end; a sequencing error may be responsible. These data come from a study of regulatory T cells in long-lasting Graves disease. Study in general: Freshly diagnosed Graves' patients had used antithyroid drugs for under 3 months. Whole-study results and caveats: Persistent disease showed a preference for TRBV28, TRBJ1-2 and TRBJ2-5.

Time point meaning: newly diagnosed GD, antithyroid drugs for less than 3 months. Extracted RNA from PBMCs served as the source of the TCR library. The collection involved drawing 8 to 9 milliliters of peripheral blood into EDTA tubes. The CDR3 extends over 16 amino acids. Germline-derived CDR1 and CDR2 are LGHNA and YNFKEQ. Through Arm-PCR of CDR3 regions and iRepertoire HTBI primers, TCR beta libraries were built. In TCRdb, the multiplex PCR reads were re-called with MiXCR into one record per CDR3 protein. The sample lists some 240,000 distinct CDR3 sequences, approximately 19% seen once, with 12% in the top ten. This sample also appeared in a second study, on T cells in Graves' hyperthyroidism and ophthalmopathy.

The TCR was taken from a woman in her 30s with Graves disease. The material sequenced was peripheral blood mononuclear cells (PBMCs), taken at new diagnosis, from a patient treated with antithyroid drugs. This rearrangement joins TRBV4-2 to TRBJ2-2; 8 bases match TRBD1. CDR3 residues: CASSQDRGPNPGELFF. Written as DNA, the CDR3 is TGTGCCAGCAGCCAAGACAGGGGGCCGAACCCCGGGGAGCTGTTTTTT.